The 25 T cell receptor beta chains below were found in one sample sequenced in a study of blood T cell repertoires in COVID-19. Measured with immunoSEQ multiplex PCR; TCRdb has only the in-frame clones, and not every one. The sample gives about 160,000 clones, 60% to 85% of which show up once; approximately 8% is in the top ten. The sample was peripheral blood. The receptors originated from a man in his sixties with acute or convalescent COVID-19.

The J gene is TRBJ2-5, the V gene TRBV9, with TRBD1 identical over 8 bases. V lost 0 bases and J lost 5; bases outside the gene matches: 9. This CDR3 comprises 16 residues. Germline V lookup: CDR1 SGDLS, CDR2 YYNGEE. CDR3 in amino acids: CASSVEAGGVGETQYF. The CDR3, as DNA: TGTGCCAGCAGCGTAGAAGCAGGGGGCGTTGGGGAGACCCAGTACTTC. The full variable domain, rest sourced from reference TRBV9 and TRBJ2-5, is DSGVTQTPKHLITATGQRVTLRCSPRSGDLSVYWYQQSLDQGLQFLIQYYNGEERAKGNILERFSAQQFPDLHSELNLSSLELGDSALYFCASSVEAGGVGETQYFGPGTRLLVL.

This clone has more than one count but fewer than ten. J is TRBJ1-3 and V is TRBV12-3 or TRBV12-4, with D uncertain. The germline V and J ends were trimmed by 1 base and 3 bases, with 4 bases remaining between them. The CDR3 spans 13 residues. CDR3 sequence (DNA): TGTGCCAGCAGTTTAGTCATTGGAAACACCATATATTTT. Translating gives CASSLVIGNTIYF.

The rearrangement links TRBV19 to TRBJ2-4, with 15 nucleotides matching TRBD2. The V segment lost 5 bases and the J segment 0 bases; nucleotides outside the gene matches: 17. Germline V CDR1 and CDR2: LNHDA, SQIVND (reference sequence). This CDR3 spans 22 amino acids. CDR3 in DNA: TGTGCCAGTAGTTCCTTCTATACCGGGACTAGCGGGGGGAACCGAGCCAAAAACATTCAGTACTTC. It is translated as CASSSFYTGTSGGNRAKNIQYF.

This clone was seen a single time. The V gene is TRBV24-1, the J gene TRBJ2-2; a weak D match, TRBD1 (5 bases). Germline CDR1 is KGHDR and CDR2 is SFDVKD. This CDR3 is built from 13 residues. The V end lost 4 bases, the J end lost 7 bases, and 9 bases lay between the germline ends. Here the CDR3 reads CATSDRVHGELFF. The CDR3 nucleotides are TGTGCCACCAGTGACAGGGTCCACGGGGAGCTGTTTTTT.

The chain couples TRBV6-5 to TRBJ1-1, with D possibly TRBD1 on 6 matching bases. V lost 5 bases to trimming and J lost 6 bases, with 13 bases between them. Germline V lookup: CDR1 MNHEY, CDR2 SVGAGI. The CDR3 has 13 residues. Written as DNA, the CDR3 is TGTGCCAGCAGTATTTACAGGGCCGCTGAAGCTTTCTTT. Amino acid sequence: CASSIYRAAEAFF.

This clone was counted a single time. The rearrangement links TRBV6-1 to TRBJ2-7; D unclear. The V end lost 2 bases, the J end lost 3 bases, and 5 bases lay between the germline ends. Germline lookup yields CDR1 MNHNS and CDR2 SASEGT. This CDR3 spans 12 amino acids. CDR3 in DNA: TGTGCCAGCAGTGAATACGGCTACGAGCAGTACTTC. It yields the protein CASSEYGYEQYF.

This chain uses TRBV3-1 (or the pseudogene TRBV3-2) with TRBJ1-5; TRBD1 might be the D (6 bases). V was pared by 8 bases and J by 3 bases, with 14 bases between. This CDR3 spans 14 amino acids. Germline V CDR1 and CDR2: LGHDT, YNNKEL (reference sequence). CDR3 sequence (DNA): TGTGCCAGCTCGGACAGTGAGATCAATCAGCCCCAGCATTTT. As protein: CASSDSEINQPQHF.

CDR3: CSVADTEAFF. The CDR3 nucleotides are TGCAGCGTTGCGGACACTGAAGCTTTCTTT. V and J are TRBV29-1 and TRBJ1-1, with D hard to call. Trimming took off 4 bases at V and 3 bases at J, with 3 bases between the two ends. Per germline, CDR1 SQVTM and CDR2 ANQGSEA. The CDR3 spans 10 residues.

This clone showed up just a few times. This chain joins TRBV18 and TRBJ1-2; the match to TRBD1 covers 7 bases. This CDR3 is built from 14 residues. V was pared by 5 bases and J by 0 bases, with 3 bases of the junction left unmatched. Per the germline V gene, CDR1 is KGHSH and CDR2 is LQKENI. CDR3 sequence (DNA): TGTGCCAGCTCAGCGGGACAGCCTAACTATGGCTACACCTTC. This gives the protein CASSAGQPNYGYTF.

J is TRBJ1-2 and V is TRBV4-1; D is possibly TRBD1 (5 bases). The V end was cut by 0 bases, the J end by 4 bases, with 12 bases between. The CDR3 runs 15 residues. CDR1 is MGHRA and CDR2 is YSYEKL in the germline V gene. This chain's CDR3 is CASSQDFREGYGYTF. As DNA, the CDR3 is TGCGCCAGCAGCCAAGATTTCAGGGAGGGCTATGGCTACACCTTC.

The chain carries TRBV9 and TRBJ2-6, with a possible D match to TRBD1 (5 bases). V lost 3 bases and J 0 bases, leaving 10 bases between the germline ends. This CDR3 is built from 16 residues. Germline CDR1 is SGDLS and CDR2 is YYNGEE. The CDR3 loop is CASSGRQSSGANVLTF. CDR3 in DNA: TGTGCCAGCAGCGGAAGACAGAGCTCTGGGGCCAACGTCCTGACTTTC.

This clone appeared a few times. The DNA for the CDR3 is TGTGCCAGCATGTCCCTGGAAGGGGTCGGCACTGAAGCTTTCTTT. Translating gives CASMSLEGVGTEAFF. The chain couples TRBV27 to TRBJ1-1; D possibly corresponds to TRBD1 (5 bases). This CDR3 region has 15 residues. V shed 7 bases and J shed 4 bases, with 19 bases lying between them. From germline, CDR1 is MNHEY and CDR2 SMNVEV (reference sequence).

The V gene is TRBV11-2, the J gene TRBJ1-4, with D possibly being TRBD1 (5 bases). The CDR3 consists of 14 residues. V was clipped by 5 bases and J by 3 bases, with 10 bases between them. Per germline, CDR1 SGHAT and CDR2 FQNNGV. In DNA, the CDR3 is TGTGCCAGCAGCCCAGGGCCCTCTAATGAAAAACTGTTTTTT. It is translated as CASSPGPSNEKLFF.

The CDR3: CASSSTAGVNSPLHF. Written as DNA, the CDR3 is TGTGCCAGCAGCTCAACCGCAGGGGTAAATTCACCCCTCCACTTT. The genes are TRBV13 and TRBJ1-6, with D maybe TRBD1 (6 bases). The CDR3 length is 15 residues. Trimming cost V 4 bases and J 7 bases, with 14 bases left between them. Per germline, CDR1 PRHDT and CDR2 FYEKMQ (reference sequence).

V is TRBV7-3 and J is TRBJ2-1, with TRBD2 identical over 8 bases. Trimming at V came to 3 bases and at J to 9 bases, leaving 1 base not matched to a gene. CDR1 is SGHTA, CDR2 FQGTGA, per germline. The CDR3 sequence is 12 residues long. This CDR3 is CASSLRGAEQFF. In DNA form, the CDR3 reads TGTGCCAGCAGCTTGCGGGGGGCTGAGCAGTTCTTC.

The rearrangement uses TRBV3-1 (or the pseudogene TRBV3-2) and TRBJ1-1; the D is unclear. The V gene's germline CDR1 is LGHDT and CDR2 YNNKEL (reference sequence). The CDR3 contains 18 residues. Trimming took 7 bases from V and 0 from J, leaving 24 bases between them. CDR3 in DNA: TGTGCCAGCACCGAAGCTTTCGGTGAGGCGAGTCTGAACACTGAAGCTTTCTTT. This codes for CASTEAFGEASLNTEAFF.

The chain recombines TRBV6-2 or TRBV6-3 with TRBJ2-5, with D hard to call. The CDR3 spans 12 residues. From germline, CDR1 is MNHEY and CDR2 SVGEGT. Trimming removed 2 bases at V and 6 bases at J, with 7 bases between. DNA of the CDR3: TGTGCCAGCAGTTACCCCCCCAAGACCCAGTACTTC. It encodes CASSYPPKTQYF.

This chain joins TRBV4-2 and TRBJ2-7, with TRBD1 identical over 8 bases. Germline loops: CDR1 LGHNA, CDR2 YNFKEQ. The ends lost 3 bases at V and 2 bases at J; junction bases unmatched: 9. CDR3 length: 16 amino acids. The CDR3 is CASSQEWTGMTYEQYF. The DNA of the CDR3 is TGTGCCAGCAGCCAGGAATGGACAGGGATGACCTACGAGCAGTACTTC.

The chain carries TRBV6-2 or TRBV6-3 and TRBJ1-2; 9 bases fit TRBD1. J gave up 6 bases and V 4 bases, and 9 bases lay outside the gene matches. The CDR3 runs 15 residues. In germline, CDR1 is MNHEY, CDR2 SVGEGT. The CDR3 region has the DNA TGTGCCAGCAGTTTTTCAACAGGGGGCTGGGATGGCTACACCTTC. Translating it yields CASSFSTGGWDGYTF.

The V and J genes are TRBV7-3 and TRBJ2-1; 7 bases match TRBD1. This CDR3 comprises 15 residues. The junction had 11 bases not matched to a gene; V was cut back by 5 bases and J by 7 bases. From germline, CDR1 is SGHTA and CDR2 FQGTGA. The CDR3 DNA is TGTGCCAGCAGCCCTGGGCGAGGGGGCCGAAATGAGCAGTTCTTC. It specifies CASSPGRGGRNEQFF.

The table lists this clone with a few counts. The chain employs TRBV19 and TRBJ1-1, with TRBD1 matching over 9 bases. Unmatched junction bases numbered 8, after V lost 6 bases and J lost 3 bases. Per the germline V gene, CDR1 is LNHDA and CDR2 is SQIVND (reference sequence). The CDR3 consists of 15 residues. The CDR3 reads CASREGGTGHTEAFF. The CDR3 region has the DNA TGTGCCAGTAGAGAGGGGGGGACAGGGCACACTGAAGCTTTCTTT.

V is TRBV7-9 and J is TRBJ2-7; the match to TRBD1 covers 7 bases. V was pared by 1 base and J by 2 bases, with 11 bases of the junction left unmatched. CDR1 SEHNR and CDR2 FQNEAQ come from the germline V gene (reference sequence). This CDR3 spans 17 amino acids. The CDR3 here is CASSLEVITGETYEQYF. The CDR3 DNA follows: TGTGCCAGCAGCTTAGAAGTTATAACAGGGGAAACCTACGAGCAGTACTTC. Full variable domain (remainder filled in from reference TRBV7-9 and TRBJ2-7): DTGVSQNPRHKITKRGQNVTFRCDPISEHNRLYWYRQTLGQGPEFLTYFQNEAQLEKSRLLSDRFSAERPKGSFSTLEIQRTEQGDSAMYLCASSLEVITGETYEQYFGPGTRLTVT.

This clone was found a few times. J is TRBJ1-4 and V is TRBV18; D possibly corresponds to TRBD1 (6 bases). Germline lookup yields CDR1 KGHSH and CDR2 LQKENI. The CDR3 runs 17 residues. V was shortened by 2 bases and J by 0 bases, with 13 bases between the two germline ends. The CDR3 sequence is CASSPRQARSTNEKLFF. The DNA of the CDR3 is TGTGCCAGCTCACCAAGACAGGCTCGGTCAACTAATGAAAAACTGTTTTTT.

This clone appeared a single time. The J gene is TRBJ2-3, the V gene TRBV14; the D is unclear. Trimming stripped 1 base from V and 4 bases from J, with 3 bases between. CDR1 and CDR2 from the germline V gene are SGHDN and FVKESK. The CDR3 runs to 12 residues. In DNA form, the CDR3 reads TGTGCCAGCAGCCAAGCGTCAGATACGCAGTATTTT. It codes for CASSQASDTQYF.

J is TRBJ1-2 and V is TRBV19, with 8 nucleotides matching TRBD1. With V trimmed by 3 bases and J by 3 bases, 9 bases remained unmatched. This CDR3 comprises 16 residues. Germline loops: CDR1 LNHDA, CDR2 SQIVND (reference sequence). Written as DNA, the CDR3 is TGTGCCAGTAGTATTTCTCGGGACAGGTCTCACTATGGCTACACCTTC. This translates into CASSISRDRSHYGYTF.